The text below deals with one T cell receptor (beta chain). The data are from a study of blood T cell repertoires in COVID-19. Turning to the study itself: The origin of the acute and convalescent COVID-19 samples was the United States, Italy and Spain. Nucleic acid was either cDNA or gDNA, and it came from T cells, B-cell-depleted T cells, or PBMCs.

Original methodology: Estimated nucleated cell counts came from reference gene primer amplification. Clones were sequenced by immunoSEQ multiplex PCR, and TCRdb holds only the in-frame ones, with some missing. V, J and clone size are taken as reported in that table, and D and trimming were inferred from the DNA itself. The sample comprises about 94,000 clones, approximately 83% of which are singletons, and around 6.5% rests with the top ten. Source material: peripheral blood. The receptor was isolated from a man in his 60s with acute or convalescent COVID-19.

The CDR3 DNA reads as TGCGCCAGCAGCCTCCCGCCGGGACAGTCGGGTCGGTCACCCCTCCACTTT. Translating it yields CASSLPPGQSGRSPLHF. The chain employs TRBV4-1 and TRBJ1-6, with 7 bases fitting TRBD1. V lost 4 bases and J lost 10; bases outside the gene matches: 16. This CDR3 is 17 amino acids long. Looked up from germline, CDR1 is MGHRA and CDR2 is YSYEKL.